This section outlines one TCR beta chain sequence together with its context. It has no known antigen specificity. No per-base quality is available; no much larger clone lies one base away. The data stem from a study of cytomegalovirus exposure and HLA in healthy donors (TCRdb year 2017). A note on the overall study: According to an earlier analysis of a few hundred of the donors, 150 million to 200 million T cells yielded 117 million unique TCR beta sequences and about 300 Gb of sequence data. Donor age, sex, ethnicity and CMV serostatus were collected together with the repertoire data. All discovery cohort repertoires had been generated using a single sequencing platform. A later analysis re-examined previously published TCR beta repertoires from just over 650 donors and added high-resolution HLA genotyping to investigate patterns of TCR occurrence. Typing coverage differed by locus: A, B, C, DRB1 and DQB1 were typed in about 620-640 donors, DQA1 in 500 to 550, DPA1 in 600 to 610, and DPB1 in 400 to 480. A later genetic analysis took genome-wide SNP genotypes for about three fifths of the 666 donors and used that subset as a discovery cohort. An early release that covered roughly 600 HLA-typed donors contained approximately 300 gigabases of sequencing data and roughly 84 million unique TCR sequences. The study aimed to test whether signatures of past pathogen exposure could be identified by cataloging public T cell receptors. HLA typing included class I and class II loci at four-digit resolution. Along with the approximately 670-subject first cohort, a separate validation cohort of over a hundred different subjects was used. The study used immunosequencing to profile the T cell repertoires of under 700 subjects and linked those repertoires to cytomegalovirus serostatus. Rather than using new phenotypic data, the later analysis identified candidate immune exposures from TCR beta sequences and from how often those sequences occurred across donors. To predict cytomegalovirus infection status, the study combined high-throughput TCR immunosequencing, statistical association of individual TCRs with disease status, and machine learning. Roughly 5 DR-DQ haplotypes were treated as single units for association and clustering because of strong linkage in the cohort. Of the 398 genotyped donors, about 84% fell in the genetic ancestry cluster associated with self-reported Caucasian donors. An earlier analysis of roughly 600 of the donors used high-throughput TCR beta sequencing to judge whether each TCR beta V gene segment behaved as functional or pseudogenic. Among some 400 genotyped donors of the cohort, an average of about 240,000 unique TCR beta nucleotide sequences was sequenced per donor, of which roughly 17% were non-productive. General study outcomes and caveats: Cytomegalovirus status was reported to be diagnosed by the classifier with high specificity and sensitivity in both the original and validation cohorts. In a later genetic analysis, fewer N-insertions in productive TCRs were reported among donors in an Asian-associated ancestry cluster than the roughly 670-donor mean. Because counts were too low, some 16 rarely observed V segments, including chromosome 9 orphons, were excluded from the earlier analysis of fewer than 650 of the donors. Assigning TCR associations to individual alleles was difficult when HLA alleles, especially DR and DQ, strongly co-occurred. In a later analysis, several top co-occurrence clusters were reported to appear linked to parvovirus B19, influenza, CMV and Epstein-Barr virus. Three of the identified cytomegalovirus-associated TCR beta chains were confirmed in vitro to be specific for cytomegalovirus antigens. Most CMV-associated TCR beta chains appeared to be HLA-restricted in a later analysis, and the HLA associations seemed to be driven largely by CMV exposure. The authors suggested that the approach could potentially be extended to other disease states and immunological phenotypes. Linkage disequilibrium might explain the correlated functional status among segregating V segments, but an unknown experimental factor could not be excluded. Across donors, most TCR sequences were observed very rarely, whereas some public TCRs were present in many individuals. Roughly uniform sequencing depth across donors was assumed in presence/absence analyses, although this assumption may not hold. In a later analysis, HLA-associated TCR beta chains were found to be more clonally expanded and to have lower generation probabilities than equally common non-associated chains. An earlier analysis of approximately 570 of the donors showed that most TCR beta V segments appeared in productive rearrangements either about 90% or about 30% of the time, which broadly matched IMGT annotations. The study gave a list of about 170 TCR beta chains associated with cytomegalovirus. Because some donors lacked HLA typing at each locus, the association tests relied only on the typed subset. A further reported finding was that TCR beta sequences accurately predicted the HLA-A and HLA-B alleles for most subjects in the first cohort. In a later analysis, some 18,000 TCR beta sequences were associated with specific HLA alleles at a false discovery rate of 0.05. A later genetic analysis associated a missense DCLRE1C variant with V-gene and J-gene trimming of TCR beta chains, and an independent cohort replicated the association. The cohort was sequenced for TCR beta chains only, and without alpha or paired-chain data the features that could be detected were limited. According to a later analysis, TCR association rates differed among HLA loci, with DRB1 alleles showing the most associated TCRs and HLA-C alleles showing the fewest. CMV serostatus was the only immune exposure information available for the cohort. The sequencing pipeline was judged likely to have produced a cluster of highly shared sequence variants as a technical artifact.

Receptor amplification or capture employed the immunoSEQ multiplex PCR assay. For the multiplex PCR, a mixture combining 60 forward primers for TCR Vbeta segments and 13 reverse primers for TCR Jbeta segments was used. A multiplex PCR assay on genomic DNA amplified the CDR3 region of rearranged TCR beta genes. The Illumina HiSeq System was used to sequence the amplified TCR beta libraries as 87-base-pair reads. For the original study's pipeline: A later analysis tallied roughly 76 million unique TCR beta chains across the 666 repertoires, and approximately 12 million of those chains were shared by two or more donors. Raw reads were error-corrected and collapsed into unique sequences by a nearest-neighbor algorithm in which closely related sequences were merged to remove PCR and sequencing errors. V, D and J gene segments were assigned by aligning CDR3 sequences to IMGT reference sequences. For a sequence to be retained, at least a six-nucleotide match to both a V gene segment and a J gene segment was required. A rearrangement counted as productive if the CDR3 had no stop codons and remained in frame with V and J, and every other rearrangement counted as non-productive. Following IMGT convention, CDR3 was defined as the stretch from the second conserved V-encoded cysteine up to the conserved J-encoded phenylalanine. The earlier analysis of some 600 of the donors excluded sequences that lacked an unambiguous match to a single V gene segment. In an earlier analysis of some 590 of the donors, V segments were called functional above 56.7% productive rearrangements and were called segregating when the between-donor standard deviation exceeded 5%. A statistical classification framework was built for diagnosing cytomegalovirus status from the catalog of TCR beta chain sequences. A later analysis assigned V and J genes by comparing TCR nucleotide sequences with IMGT/GENE-DB human TR gene sequences. A later analysis assigned CDR3 sequences and most-parsimonious VDJ recombination scenarios with the TCRdist pipeline. In a later analysis, each TCR beta chain was defined by its CDR3 amino acid sequence together with its V-gene family, and reads lacking a unique V-gene family were excluded. In a later analysis, approximately 640 highly shared, low-generation-probability nucleotide sequences were removed to address suspected cross-contamination and a sequencing artifact. In a later analysis, a clonal expansion index was calculated for each public chain from normalized within-repertoire ranks of inferred template counts. A later analysis computed generation probabilities with a VDJ recombination model fitted to out-of-frame rearrangements, and checked the results against IGoR. Hypergeometric tests were used in a later analysis to score TCR-TCR, TCR-HLA and TCR-CMV co-occurrence, with a repertoire-size bias correction applied to the TCR pairs. In a later analysis, false discovery rates were estimated by permuting HLA or CMV assignments 20 times. A later analysis grouped co-occurring TCRs with DBSCAN, adding TCRdist sequence similarity when clustering within HLA-allele-positive subsets. For co-occurrence clustering, repertoires with fewer than 30,000 or more than 120,000 public chains were excluded, along with five or six repertoires with anomalous nucleotide sharing. TCRdb took over this immuneACCESS table, retaining in-frame rearrangements with V and J assigned. Such tables are incomplete; in checked studies, under half of the missing clones stem from an unresolved V gene, and the remainder is unexplained. The V and J calls and clone size are taken from that table; D and trimming were inferred from the DNA. A total of 160,000 or so clones appear in this sample, about 72% of them only once. Roughly 2% of the sample is in the top ten clones.

The cohort comprised some 700 healthy bone marrow donors. At the time of sampling, every cohort member was nominally healthy, though immune exposures that went unrecorded were likely present. The donor tested CMV seropositive and was one of the 289 seropositive cohort members. Each donor provided a peripheral blood sample, and peripheral blood mononuclear cells were used for TCR beta sequencing. Genomic DNA extraction from the blood cell samples was performed with the Qiagen DNeasy Blood Extraction Kit. The receptor was derived from a man aged 45 to 65 in good health and CMV-seropositive. Material: PBMCs.

CDR3 protein: CASSPWTSGGPYNEQFF. Here is the DNA: TGTGCCAGCAGCCCTTGGACTAGCGGGGGCCCCTACAATGAGCAGTTCTTC. The sequence joins TRBV16 to TRBJ2-1, with 13 bases aligning to TRBD2. At the junction V is shortened by 4 bases and J by 2 bases; bases outside the gene matches: 5. The germline V gene provides CDR1 KGHSY and CDR2 FQNENV. Inclusive of the bounding cysteine and phenylalanine, the CDR3 is 17 residues long. The sequence is cut down to CDR3 DNA, 51 bases in frame from base 1.